These 16 T cell receptor beta chains originate from one sample sequenced in a study of shared clonotypes between healthy human individuals. Libraries were prepared by immunoSEQ multiplex PCR; TCRdb keeps only in-frame clonotypes and omits some of them. Among about 2.1 million clones, around 93% were seen once, and the ten largest hold 1.5% to 2%. Positive CCR7 selection of CD45RO-negative cells yielded the naive CD8 cells, and terminally differentiated effector memory CD45RA+ cells were excluded. Material: naive CD8+ T cells from PBMCs. The receptors stem from a man aged 18 to 29 in good health. Some clones in this sample may be carry-over from other donors' samples.

With respect to this clone: Other nucleotide sequences from this sample produce the same CDR3. This chain connects TRBV7-3 to TRBJ2-2; D is ambiguous. The CDR3 length is 14 residues. Germline CDR1 is SGHTA and CDR2 is FQGTGA. The V gene lost 2 bases and the J gene lost 1 base, with 5 bases spanning the gap. The CDR3 DNA sequence: TGTGCCAGCAGCTTAGTGGGGAACACCGGGGAGCTGTTTTTT. Protein sequence: CASSLVGNTGELFF.

The chain recombines TRBV27 with TRBJ2-1; maybe TRBD1 (6 bases). Trimming shortened V by 4 bases and J by 10 bases, and 14 bases separated the two germline ends. This CDR3 spans 13 amino acids. Per the germline V gene, CDR1 is MNHEY and CDR2 is SMNVEV (reference sequence). This chain's CDR3 is CASSWAGEREQFF. The CDR3 coding sequence is TGTGCCAGCAGTTGGGCAGGGGAGAGGGAGCAGTTCTTC.

Remarks on this clone: A read error may account for a junction end that differs from germline. Other DNA sequences in this sample translate to the same CDR3. The chain carries TRBV30 and TRBJ2-7; D might be TRBD1 or TRBD2, each matching 5 bases. Per germline, CDR1 GTSNPN and CDR2 SVGIG (reference sequence). The CDR3 contains 11 residues. The CDR3 DNA is TGTGCCTCCCGTGAGGGGTACGAGCAGTACTTT. Amino acids: CASREGYEQYF.

V is TRBV9 and J is TRBJ2-1; no reliable D call. Per germline, CDR1 SGDLS and CDR2 YYNGEE. The CDR3 loop spans 13 amino acids. The V end lost 1 base, the J end lost 9 bases, and 11 bases lay between the germline ends. The CDR3 spells CASSVTWTLEQFF. The DNA of the CDR3 is TGTGCCAGCAGCGTAACCTGGACGCTTGAGCAGTTCTTC. The entire variable domain, with the rest obtained from reference TRBV9 and TRBJ2-1, is as follows: DSGVTQTPKHLITATGQRVTLRCSPRSGDLSVYWYQQSLDQGLQFLIQYYNGEERAKGNILERFSAQQFPDLHSELNLSSLELGDSALYFCASSVTWTLEQFFGPGTRLTVL.

The rearrangement uses TRBV28 and TRBJ1-5; D is unclear. The CDR3 length is 14 residues. CDR1 is MDHEN, CDR2 SYDVKM, per germline. Trimming took 2 bases from V and 3 from J, leaving 8 bases between them. The CDR3 sequence: CASSLVGTNQPQHF. The CDR3 bases are TGTGCCAGCAGTTTAGTAGGCACCAATCAGCCCCAGCATTTT.

The rearrangement links TRBV18 to TRBJ2-3; D perhaps matches TRBD2 (6 bases). With 3 bases removed from V and 7 bases from J, the gap between germline ends came to 14 bases. The CDR3 has 14 amino acids. CDR1 KGHSH and CDR2 LQKENI come from the germline V gene. CDR3 protein: CASSPPGGSYTQYF. The CDR3 DNA follows: TGTGCCAGCTCACCGCCCGGGGGTTCCTATACGCAGTATTTT.

This rearrangement joins TRBV6-1 to TRBJ1-2; D uncertain. The V gene lost 4 bases and the J gene lost 3 bases, with 12 bases spanning the gap. Germline CDR1 MNHNS, CDR2 SASEGT. The CDR3 is made up of 14 amino acids. The CDR3 loop is CASSGRRVHYGYTF. DNA of the CDR3: TGTGCCAGCAGTGGGCGACGGGTGCACTATGGCTACACCTTC.

The rearrangement links TRBV7-9 to TRBJ2-5, with TRBD1 matching over 9 bases. From germline, CDR1 is SEHNR and CDR2 FQNEAQ (reference sequence). CDR3 length equals 15 residues. The J segment lost 1 base and the V segment lost 5 bases, leaving 5 bases of the junction unmatched. The CDR3 coding sequence is TGTGCCAGCAGCCCGCGGACAGGGGCCCAAGAGACCCAGTACTTC. Translating gives CASSPRTGAQETQYF.

The J gene is TRBJ2-7, the V gene TRBV7-9, with 7 bases lining up with TRBD2. This CDR3 is built from 14 residues. Germline CDR1 reads SEHNR; CDR2 reads FQNEAQ (reference sequence). The trim removed 4 bases at V and 1 base at J, leaving 4 bases unmatched. CDR3 DNA sequence: TGTGCCAGCAGCTCTACTAGCGAATCCTACGAGCAGTACTTC. Translating it yields CASSSTSESYEQYF.

The chain is built from TRBV6-5 and TRBJ1-2, with D maybe TRBD1 (6 bases). CDR1 MNHEY and CDR2 SVGAGI come from the germline V gene. The germline V and J ends were trimmed by 5 bases and 2 bases, with 9 bases remaining between them. This CDR3 comprises 13 residues. The CDR3 spells CASSTGWNYGYTF. Here the CDR3 DNA reads TGTGCCAGCAGTACAGGGTGGAACTATGGCTACACCTTC.

The chain is built from TRBV10-2 and TRBJ2-1, with TRBD2 identical over 9 bases. The CDR3 sequence is 15 residues long. CDR1 and CDR2 from the germline V gene are WSHSY and SAAADI. Trimming took 2 bases from V and 6 from J; bases not matched to a gene: 5. CDR3 coding DNA: TGCGCCAGCAGTGAGGGGACTAGCTTTGCCAATGAGCAGTTCTTC. Residues: CASSEGTSFANEQFF.

The rearrangement joins TRBV28 to TRBJ2-7; 8 bases are a match to TRBD1. The CDR3 sequence is 14 residues long. After removal of 6 bases from V and 3 bases from J, the junction contained 7 bases not matched to a gene. Germline V gives CDR1 MDHEN, CDR2 SYDVKM. CDR3 residues: CASRPDRGDYEQYF. CDR3 coding DNA: TGTGCCAGCAGGCCCGACAGGGGTGACTACGAGCAGTACTTC.

The chain employs TRBV7-6 and TRBJ2-7; possibly TRBD2 for D (6 bases). V lost 2 bases to trimming and J lost 6 bases, with 14 bases between them. The CDR3 runs 14 residues. Germline loops: CDR1 SGHVS, CDR2 FNYEAQ. This chain's CDR3 is CASSLSGRRSEQYF. The CDR3 DNA reads as TGTGCCAGCAGCTTATCCGGGAGACGATCCGAGCAGTACTTC.

This chain uses TRBV28 with TRBJ1-1, with D uncertain. This CDR3 region has 13 residues. Germline CDR1 is MDHEN and CDR2 is SYDVKM. V lost 6 bases, J lost 0 bases, and 8 bases lay in between. The CDR3 DNA reads as TGTGCCAGCAGCGGCCTGATGAACACTGAAGCTTTCTTT. It codes for CASSGLMNTEAFF.

The rearrangement uses TRBV7-8 and TRBJ2-3; 7 bases are a match to TRBD2. Germline CDR1 reads SGHVS; CDR2 reads FQNEAQ. V lost 0 bases, J lost 2 bases, and 2 bases stayed unmatched. This CDR3 comprises 15 residues. The CDR3, as DNA: TGTGCCAGCAGCTTAGCCCTAGCGGACACAGATACGCAGTATTTT. Its translation: CASSLALADTDTQYF.

CDR3 sequence: CAARPGRAHGYTF. The DNA for the CDR3 is TGTGCCGCCAGGCCGGGCAGGGCTCATGGCTACACCTTC. V usage is TRBV19 and J usage is TRBJ1-2, with TRBD1 as a possible D gene (5 bases). Deletions cut 11 bases from V and 6 bases from J, with 19 bases between. Per germline, CDR1 LNHDA and CDR2 SQIVND (reference sequence). The CDR3 spans 13 residues.